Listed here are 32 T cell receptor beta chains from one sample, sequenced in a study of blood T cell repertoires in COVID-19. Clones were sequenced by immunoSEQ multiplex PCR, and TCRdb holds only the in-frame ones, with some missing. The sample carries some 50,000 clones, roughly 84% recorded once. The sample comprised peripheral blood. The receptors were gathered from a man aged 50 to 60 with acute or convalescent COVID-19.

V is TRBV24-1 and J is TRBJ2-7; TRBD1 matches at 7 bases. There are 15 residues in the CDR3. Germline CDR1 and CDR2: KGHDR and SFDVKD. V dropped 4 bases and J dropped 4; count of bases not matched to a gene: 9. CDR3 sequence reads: CATSDPGTAVYEQYF. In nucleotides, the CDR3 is TGTGCCACCAGTGACCCCGGGACAGCAGTTTACGAGCAGTACTTC.

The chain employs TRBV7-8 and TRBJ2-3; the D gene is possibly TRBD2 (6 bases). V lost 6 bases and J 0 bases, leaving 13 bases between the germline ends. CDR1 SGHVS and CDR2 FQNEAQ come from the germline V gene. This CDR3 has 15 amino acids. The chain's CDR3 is CASRDGRPSTDTQYF. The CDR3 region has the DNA TGTGCCAGCAGGGACGGGAGACCTAGCACAGATACGCAGTATTTT.

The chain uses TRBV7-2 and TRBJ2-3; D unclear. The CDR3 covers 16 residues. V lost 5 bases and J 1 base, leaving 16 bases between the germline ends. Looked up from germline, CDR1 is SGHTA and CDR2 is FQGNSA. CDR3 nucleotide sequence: TGTGCCAGCAGCCGTCGACCGGCCGGAGGCACAGATACGCAGTATTTT. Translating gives CASSRRPAGGTDTQYF.

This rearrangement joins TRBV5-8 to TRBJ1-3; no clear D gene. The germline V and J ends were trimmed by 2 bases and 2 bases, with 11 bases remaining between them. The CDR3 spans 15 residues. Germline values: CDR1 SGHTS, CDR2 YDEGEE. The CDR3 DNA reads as TGTGCCAGCAGCTTTCAGTCTAGAGCTGGAAACACCATATATTTT. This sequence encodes CASSFQSRAGNTIYF.

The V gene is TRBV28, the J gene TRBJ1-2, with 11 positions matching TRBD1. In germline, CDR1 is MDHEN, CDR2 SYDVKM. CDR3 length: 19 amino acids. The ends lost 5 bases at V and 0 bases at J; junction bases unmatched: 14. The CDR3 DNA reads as TGTGCCAGCAGTGGGGAGACCGGGACAGGGGGTTCGTCTAACTATGGCTACACCTTC. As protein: CASSGETGTGGSSNYGYTF.

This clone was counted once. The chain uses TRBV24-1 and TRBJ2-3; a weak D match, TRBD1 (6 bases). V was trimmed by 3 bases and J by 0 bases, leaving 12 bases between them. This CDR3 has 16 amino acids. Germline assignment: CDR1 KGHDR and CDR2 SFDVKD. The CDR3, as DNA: TGTGCCACCAGTGATGGGACACTATTAAGCACAGATACGCAGTATTTT. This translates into CATSDGTLLSTDTQYF.

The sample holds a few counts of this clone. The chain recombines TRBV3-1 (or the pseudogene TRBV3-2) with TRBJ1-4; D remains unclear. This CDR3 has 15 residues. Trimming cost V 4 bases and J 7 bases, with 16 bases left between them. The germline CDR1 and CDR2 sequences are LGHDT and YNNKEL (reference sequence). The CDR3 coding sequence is TGTGCCAGCAGCCTACTGCCTATCTCCGGTGAAAAACTGTTTTTT. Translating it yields CASSLLPISGEKLFF.

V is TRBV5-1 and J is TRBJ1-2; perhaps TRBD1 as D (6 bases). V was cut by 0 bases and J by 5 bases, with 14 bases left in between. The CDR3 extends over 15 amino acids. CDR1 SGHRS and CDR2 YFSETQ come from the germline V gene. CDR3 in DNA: TGCGCCAGCAGCTTGGCCACAGGGAAAGAATATGGCTACACCTTC. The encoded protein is CASSLATGKEYGYTF.

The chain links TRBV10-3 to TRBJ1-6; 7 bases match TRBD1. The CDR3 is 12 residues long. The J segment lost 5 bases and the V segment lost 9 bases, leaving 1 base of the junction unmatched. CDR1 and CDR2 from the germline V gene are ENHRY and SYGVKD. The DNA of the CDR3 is TGTGCCATAGGGACAGATAATTCACCCCTCCACTTT. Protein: CAIGTDNSPLHF.

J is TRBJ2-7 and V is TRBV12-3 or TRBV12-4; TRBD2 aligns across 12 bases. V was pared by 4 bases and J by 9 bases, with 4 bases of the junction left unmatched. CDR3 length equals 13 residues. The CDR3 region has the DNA TGTGCCAGCAGTTCTAGCGGGAGGGCCGGGCAGTACTTC. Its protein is CASSSSGRAGQYF.

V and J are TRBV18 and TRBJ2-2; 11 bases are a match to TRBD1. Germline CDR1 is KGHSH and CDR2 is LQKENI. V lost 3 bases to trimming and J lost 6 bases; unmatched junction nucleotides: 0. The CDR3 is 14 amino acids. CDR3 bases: TGTGCCAGCTCACCGGGACAGGGGGCCGGGGAGCTGTTTTTT. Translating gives CASSPGQGAGELFF.

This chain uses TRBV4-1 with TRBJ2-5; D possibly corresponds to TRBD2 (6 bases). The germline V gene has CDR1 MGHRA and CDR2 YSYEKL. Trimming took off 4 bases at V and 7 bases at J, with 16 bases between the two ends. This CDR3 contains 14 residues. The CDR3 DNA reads TGCGCCAGCAGCCCACGATGGCGGGAAGTGACCCAGTACTTC. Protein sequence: CASSPRWREVTQYF.

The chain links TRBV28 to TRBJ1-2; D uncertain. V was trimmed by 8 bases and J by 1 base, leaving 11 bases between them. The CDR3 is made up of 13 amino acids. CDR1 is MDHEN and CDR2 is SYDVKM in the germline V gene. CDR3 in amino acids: CASRINYNYGYTF. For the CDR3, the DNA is TGTGCCAGCCGTATTAATTATAACTATGGCTACACCTTC.

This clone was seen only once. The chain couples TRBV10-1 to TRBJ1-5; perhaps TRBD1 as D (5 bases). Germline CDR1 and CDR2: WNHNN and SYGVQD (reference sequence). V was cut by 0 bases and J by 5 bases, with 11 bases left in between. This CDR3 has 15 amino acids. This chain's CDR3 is CASSESSGGDQPQHF. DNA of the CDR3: TGCGCCAGCAGTGAGTCGAGCGGGGGTGATCAGCCCCAGCATTTT.

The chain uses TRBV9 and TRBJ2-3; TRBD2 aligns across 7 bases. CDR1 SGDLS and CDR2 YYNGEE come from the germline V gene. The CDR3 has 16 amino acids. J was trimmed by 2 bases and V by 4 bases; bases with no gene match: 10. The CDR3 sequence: CASSSGGGAATDTQYF. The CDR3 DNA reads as TGTGCCAGCAGCTCAGGCGGGGGAGCAGCCACAGATACGCAGTATTTT.

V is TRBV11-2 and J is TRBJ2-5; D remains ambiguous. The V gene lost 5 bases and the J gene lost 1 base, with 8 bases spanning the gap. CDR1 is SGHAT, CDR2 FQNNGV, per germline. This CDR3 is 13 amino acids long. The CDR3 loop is CASSRHFQETQYF. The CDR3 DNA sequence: TGTGCCAGCAGCCGACATTTCCAAGAGACCCAGTACTTC. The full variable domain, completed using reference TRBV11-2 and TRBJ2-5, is EAGVAQSPRYKIIEKRQSVAFWCNPISGHATLYWYQQILGQGPKLLIQFQNNGVVDDSQLPKDRFSAERLKGVDSTLKIQPAKLEDSAVYLCASSRHFQETQYFGPGTRLLVL.

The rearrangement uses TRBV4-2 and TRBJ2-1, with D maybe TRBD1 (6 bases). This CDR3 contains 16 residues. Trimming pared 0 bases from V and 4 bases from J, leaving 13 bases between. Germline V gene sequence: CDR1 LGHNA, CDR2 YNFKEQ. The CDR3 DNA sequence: TGTGCCAGCAGCCAAGATGGCCAGGGGAAATACAATGAGCAGTTCTTC. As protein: CASSQDGQGKYNEQFF.

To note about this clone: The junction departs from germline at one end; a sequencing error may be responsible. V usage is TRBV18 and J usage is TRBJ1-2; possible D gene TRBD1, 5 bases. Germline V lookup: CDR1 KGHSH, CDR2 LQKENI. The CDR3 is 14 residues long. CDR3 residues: CASLPGRVGYGYTF. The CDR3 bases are TGTGCCAGCTTACCAGGCAGGGTTGGCTATGGCTACACCTTC.

The CDR3 DNA reads as TGTGCCAGCAGCCAAGATTTTCAGGGCTTCTATGGCTACACCTTC. Translation gives CASSQDFQGFYGYTF. The genes are TRBV3-1 (or the pseudogene TRBV3-2) and TRBJ1-2, with a tentative D call TRBD1 (5 bases). CDR1 and CDR2 (germline): LGHDT, YNNKEL (reference sequence). V gave up 0 bases and J gave up 4 bases, with 12 bases separating them. The CDR3 covers 15 residues.

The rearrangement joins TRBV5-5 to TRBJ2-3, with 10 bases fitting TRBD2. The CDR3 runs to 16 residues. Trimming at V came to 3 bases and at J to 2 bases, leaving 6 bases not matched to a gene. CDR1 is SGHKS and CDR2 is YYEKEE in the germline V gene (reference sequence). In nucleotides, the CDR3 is TGTGCCAGCAGCTCCAAAGCGGGAGGGTACACAGATACGCAGTATTTT. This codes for CASSSKAGGYTDTQYF.

In DNA form, the CDR3 reads TGTGCCAGCAGACAGGGAGTCAGCCGGGAAAAACTGTTTTTT. It translates to CASRQGVSREKLFF. The genes are TRBV2 and TRBJ1-4; weak D call: TRBD1 (6 bases). CDR1 is SNHLY and CDR2 is FYNNEI in the germline V gene. The CDR3 is made up of 14 amino acids. Trimming shortened V by 6 bases and J by 8 bases, and 16 bases separated the two germline ends.

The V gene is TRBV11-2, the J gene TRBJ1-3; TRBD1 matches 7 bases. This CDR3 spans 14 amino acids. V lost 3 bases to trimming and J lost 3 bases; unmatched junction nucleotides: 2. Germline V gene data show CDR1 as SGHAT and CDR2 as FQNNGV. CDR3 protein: CASSFAGGGNTIYF. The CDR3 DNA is TGTGCCAGCAGCTTTGCAGGGGGTGGAAACACCATATATTTT. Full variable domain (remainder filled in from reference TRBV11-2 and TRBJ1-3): EAGVAQSPRYKIIEKRQSVAFWCNPISGHATLYWYQQILGQGPKLLIQFQNNGVVDDSQLPKDRFSAERLKGVDSTLKIQPAKLEDSAVYLCASSFAGGGNTIYFGEGSWLTVV.

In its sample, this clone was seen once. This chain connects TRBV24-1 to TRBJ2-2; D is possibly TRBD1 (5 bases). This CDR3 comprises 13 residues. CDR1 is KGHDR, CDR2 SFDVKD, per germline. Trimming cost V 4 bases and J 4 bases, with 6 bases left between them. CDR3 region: CATSEQGTGELFF. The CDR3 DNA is TGTGCCACCAGTGAGCAGGGCACCGGGGAGCTGTTTTTT.

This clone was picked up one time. CDR3 region: CASSFSWGQASLNTEAFF. The CDR3 DNA reads as TGTGCCAGCAGTTTCTCTTGGGGACAGGCATCCTTGAACACTGAAGCTTTCTTT. The genes are TRBV28 and TRBJ1-1; TRBD1 matches 8 bases. CDR1 is MDHEN, CDR2 SYDVKM, per germline. V lost 3 bases and J lost 0; bases outside the gene matches: 12. This CDR3 is 18 amino acids long.

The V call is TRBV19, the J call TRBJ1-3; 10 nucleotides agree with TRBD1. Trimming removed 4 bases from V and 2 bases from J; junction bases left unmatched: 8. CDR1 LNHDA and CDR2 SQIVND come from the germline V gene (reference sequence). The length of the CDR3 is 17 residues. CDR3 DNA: TGTGCCAGTAGTACAAAGGGGACAGGGGCGACTGGAAACACCATATATTTT. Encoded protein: CASSTKGTGATGNTIYF.

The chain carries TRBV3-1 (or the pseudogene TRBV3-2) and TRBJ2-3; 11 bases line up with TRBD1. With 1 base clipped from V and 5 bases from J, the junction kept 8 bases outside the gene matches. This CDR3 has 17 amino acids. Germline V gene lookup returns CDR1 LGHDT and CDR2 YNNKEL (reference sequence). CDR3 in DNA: TGTGCCAGCAGCCAAGGGCTAGGACAGGGGGCGGGAGATACGCAGTATTTT. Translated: CASSQGLGQGAGDTQYF.

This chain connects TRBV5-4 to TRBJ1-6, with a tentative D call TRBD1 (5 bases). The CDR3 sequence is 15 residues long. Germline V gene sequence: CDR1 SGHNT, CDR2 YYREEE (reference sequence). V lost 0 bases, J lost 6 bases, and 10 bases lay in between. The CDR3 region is CASSLGGGINSPLHF. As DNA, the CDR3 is TGTGCCAGCAGCTTGGGGGGCGGAATTAATTCACCCCTCCACTTT.

CDR3 DNA: TGTGCCAGCAGCTCACAACAGGGCAATGAGCAGTTCTTC. It translates to CASSSQQGNEQFF. The V and J genes are TRBV7-9 and TRBJ2-1; TRBD1 might be the D (6 bases). With 4 bases removed from V and 6 bases from J, the gap between germline ends came to 10 bases. The CDR3 has 13 amino acids. Germline CDR1 and CDR2: SEHNR and FQNEAQ (reference sequence).

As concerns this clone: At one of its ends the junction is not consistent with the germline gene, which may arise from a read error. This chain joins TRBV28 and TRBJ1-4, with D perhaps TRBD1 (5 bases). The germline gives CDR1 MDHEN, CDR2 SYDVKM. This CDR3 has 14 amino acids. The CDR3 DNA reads TGTGCCAGCAGTTTGGGGCTGCGTAATGAAAAGCTGTTTTTT. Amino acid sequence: CASSLGLRNEKLFF.

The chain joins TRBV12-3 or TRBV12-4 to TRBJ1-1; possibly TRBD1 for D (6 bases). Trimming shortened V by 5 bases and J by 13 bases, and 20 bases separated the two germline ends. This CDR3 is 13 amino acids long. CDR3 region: CASSLGGGRAGFF. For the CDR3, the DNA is TGTGCCAGCAGTCTAGGGGGGGGACGGGCTGGTTTCTTT.

The CDR3 sequence: CASSNSGGMNEQFF. Here the CDR3 DNA reads TGCGCCAGCAGCAACTCTGGCGGGATGAATGAGCAGTTCTTC. The rearrangement uses TRBV5-1 and TRBJ2-1; D is possibly TRBD2 (6 bases). This CDR3 has 14 amino acids. CDR1 SGHRS and CDR2 YFSETQ come from the germline V gene. Trimming removed 4 bases at V and 7 bases at J, with 15 bases between. Based on the CDR3 plus reference TRBV5-1 and TRBJ2-1, the full variable domain is KAGVTQTPRYLIKTRGQQVTLSCSPISGHRSVSWYQQTPGQGLQFLFEYFSETQRNKGNFPGRFSGRQFSNSRSEMNVSTLELGDSALYLCASSNSGGMNEQFFGPGTRLTVL.

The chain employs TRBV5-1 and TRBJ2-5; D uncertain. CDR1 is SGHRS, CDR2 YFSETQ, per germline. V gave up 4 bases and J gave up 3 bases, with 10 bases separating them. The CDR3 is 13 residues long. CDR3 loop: CASSLILEETQYF. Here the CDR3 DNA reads TGCGCCAGCAGCCTAATATTGGAAGAGACCCAGTACTTC.